These 15 T cell receptor beta chains came from one sample sequenced in a study of shared clonotypes between healthy human individuals. Clones were sequenced by immunoSEQ multiplex PCR, and TCRdb holds only the in-frame ones, with some missing. The data contain millions of clones, over 85% of them singletons. Sequenced input: naive CD4+ T cells sorted from blood. This sample's subset: CD45RA+ positively selected. The receptors were sampled from a man between 18 and 35 years old in good health.

This chain uses TRBV5-1 with TRBJ2-6; the match to TRBD1 covers 7 bases. Trimming at V came to 4 bases and at J to 1 base, leaving 8 bases not matched to a gene. The CDR3 is made up of 17 amino acids. CDR1 and CDR2 (germline): SGHRS, YFSETQ. CDR3 amino acids: CASSARDSSSGANVLTF. The CDR3 DNA sequence: TGCGCCAGCAGCGCCCGGGACAGTTCGTCTGGGGCCAACGTCCTGACTTTC.

V is TRBV19 and J is TRBJ2-3, with 8 bases lining up with TRBD1. The CDR3 loop spans 13 amino acids. V dropped 8 bases and J dropped 3; count of bases not matched to a gene: 4. CDR1 and CDR2 from the germline V gene are LNHDA and SQIVND (reference sequence). CDR3 coding DNA: TGTGCCAGTCGACAGGGGTTAACAGATACGCAGTATTTT. Translating it yields CASRQGLTDTQYF.

The chain joins TRBV5-3 to TRBJ2-5, with no clear D. TRBV5-3 is an ORF, and what it does is uncertain. The germline V and J ends were trimmed by 0 bases and 7 bases, with 10 bases remaining between them. The CDR3 covers 13 residues. The CDR3 DNA reads TGTGCCAGAAGCTTGGCACCACACGGGACCCAGTACTTC. This codes for CARSLAPHGTQYF.

This clone was detected only a few times. This chain joins TRBV10-3 and TRBJ1-6; the D gene is possibly TRBD1 (5 bases). The germline V and J ends were trimmed by 2 bases and 3 bases, with 11 bases remaining between them. The germline V gene encodes CDR1 ENHRY and CDR2 SYGVKD. The CDR3 is 16 amino acids. The CDR3 DNA is TGTGCCATCAGTGAGAGAGGAGGGGACTATAATTCACCCCTCCACTTT. It encodes CAISERGGDYNSPLHF.

The chain carries TRBV25-1 and TRBJ2-5, with a possible D match to TRBD1 (6 bases). The CDR3 is 16 residues long. V was clipped by 0 bases and J by 1 base, with 12 bases between them. Germline V CDR1 and CDR2: MGHDK, SYGVNS. The CDR3, as DNA: TGTGCCAGCAGTGAATATCAGGGGTCTATCCAAGAGACCCAGTACTTC. Translation gives CASSEYQGSIQETQYF.

The chain carries TRBV30 and TRBJ2-7, with 7 nucleotides matching TRBD2. The CDR3 is made up of 16 amino acids. The V gene end was trimmed by 1 base and the J gene end by 1 base; junction bases not matched to a gene: 10. CDR1 and CDR2 (germline): GTSNPN, SVGIG (reference sequence). The CDR3 is CAWSGGGASGSYEQYF. The CDR3 DNA reads as TGTGCCTGGAGTGGGGGTGGGGCTAGCGGTTCCTACGAGCAGTACTTC.

This clone was recorded only once. The chain couples TRBV11-3 to TRBJ2-7; 13 nucleotides align to TRBD2. CDR3 length: 17 amino acids. J was trimmed by 0 bases and V by 5 bases; bases with no gene match: 7. Germline CDR1 SGHNT, CDR2 YENEEA. This CDR3 reads CASSPGGTSGVSYEQYF. The CDR3 coding sequence is TGTGCCAGCAGCCCCGGCGGGACTAGCGGGGTCTCCTACGAGCAGTACTTC.

This rearrangement joins TRBV5-1 to TRBJ2-1; 7 bases agree with TRBD2. Germline CDR1 reads SGHRS; CDR2 reads YFSETQ. CDR3 length: 15 residues. Trimming cost V 6 bases and J 0 bases; bases outside gene matches: 6. CDR3 protein: CASKPSGSSYNEQFF. The CDR3 coding sequence is TGCGCCAGCAAGCCTAGCGGCTCCTCCTACAATGAGCAGTTCTTC. Combining the CDR3 with reference TRBV5-1 and TRBJ2-1 gives the whole variable domain KAGVTQTPRYLIKTRGQQVTLSCSPISGHRSVSWYQQTPGQGLQFLFEYFSETQRNKGNFPGRFSGRQFSNSRSEMNVSTLELGDSALYLCASKPSGSSYNEQFFGPGTRLTVL.

This chain connects TRBV1 to TRBJ2-7; the table's D gene call, TRBD2, was not cross checked with the DNA. TRBV1 is a documented pseudogene. The CDR3 consists of 14 residues. CDR3 region: CTSSRVTGRHEQYF. CDR3 DNA: TGCACCAGCAGCCGGGTTACCGGGAGGCACGAGCAGTACTTC.

J is TRBJ2-1 and V is TRBV6-6; D call uncertain. The germline V gene encodes CDR1 MNHNY and CDR2 SVGAGI (reference sequence). There are 12 residues in the CDR3. V was clipped by 3 bases and J by 5 bases, with 5 bases between them. CDR3 region: CASSYLDNEQFF. In DNA, the CDR3 is TGTGCCAGCAGTTATTTGGACAATGAGCAGTTCTTC.

The V gene is TRBV5-8, the J gene TRBJ1-3; 7 bases map to TRBD1. V lost 3 bases to trimming and J lost 3 bases; unmatched junction nucleotides: 0. CDR1 and CDR2 from the germline V gene are SGHTS and YDEGEE. This CDR3 has 13 residues. Written as DNA, the CDR3 is TGTGCCAGCAGCTCAGGGGGTGGAAACACCATATATTTT. This encodes CASSSGGGNTIYF.

The V and J genes are TRBV5-8 and TRBJ1-3; D perhaps matches TRBD1 (5 bases). The CDR3 runs 16 residues. Looked up from germline, CDR1 is SGHTS and CDR2 is YDEGEE. The V end was cut by 1 base, the J end by 8 bases, with 19 bases between. The CDR3 reads CASSLTEQVEFHTIYF. DNA of the CDR3: TGTGCCAGCAGCTTGACCGAACAGGTTGAATTCCACACCATATATTTT. Combining the CDR3 with reference TRBV5-8 and TRBJ1-3 gives the whole variable domain EAGVTQSPTHLIKTRGQQATLRCSPISGHTSVYWYQQALGLGLQFLLWYDEGEERNRGNFPPRFSGRQFPNYSSELNVNALELEDSALYLCASSLTEQVEFHTIYFGEGSWLTVV.

V gene TRBV7-9 combines with J gene TRBJ2-5; D is uncertain. Between the trimmed V and J ends, which lost 3 bases and 2 bases, there was a span of 10 bases. The CDR3 length is 14 residues. CDR1 is SEHNR and CDR2 is FQNEAQ in the germline V gene (reference sequence). The DNA of the CDR3 is TGTGCCAGCAGCTTGGCAGCTTTACAAGAGACCCAGTACTTC. Its protein is CASSLAALQETQYF.

The chain links TRBV27 to TRBJ2-1, with 7 bases that match TRBD2. The CDR3 covers 15 residues. In germline, CDR1 is MNHEY, CDR2 SMNVEV (reference sequence). V trimming: 5 bases; J trimming: 3 bases; junction bases outside the gene matches: 7. For the CDR3, the DNA is TGTGCCAGCAGTCCTTCTAGCGGCTACTACAATGAGCAGTTCTTC. This translates into CASSPSSGYYNEQFF.

This clone is a singleton in its sample. CDR3 region: CASSPTGSGELFF. The CDR3 nucleotides are TGTGCCAGCAGCCCCACAGGGTCTGGGGAGCTGTTTTTT. The chain employs TRBV28 and TRBJ2-2; TRBD1 might be the D (6 bases). The CDR3 spans 13 residues. The germline gives CDR1 MDHEN, CDR2 SYDVKM. The V end was cut by 6 bases, the J end by 8 bases, with 13 bases between.